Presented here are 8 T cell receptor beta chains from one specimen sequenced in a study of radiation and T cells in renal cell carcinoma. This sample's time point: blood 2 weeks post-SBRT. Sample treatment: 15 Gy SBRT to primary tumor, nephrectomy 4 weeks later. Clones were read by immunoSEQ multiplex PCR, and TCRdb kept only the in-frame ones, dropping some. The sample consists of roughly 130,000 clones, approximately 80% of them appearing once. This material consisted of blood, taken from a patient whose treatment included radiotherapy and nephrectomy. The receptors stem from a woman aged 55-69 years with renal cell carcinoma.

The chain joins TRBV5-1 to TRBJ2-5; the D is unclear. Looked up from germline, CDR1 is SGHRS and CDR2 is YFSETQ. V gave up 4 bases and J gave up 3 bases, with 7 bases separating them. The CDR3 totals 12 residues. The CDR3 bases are TGCGCCAGCAGCCCAAACAAAGAGACCCAGTACTTC. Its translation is CASSPNKETQYF.

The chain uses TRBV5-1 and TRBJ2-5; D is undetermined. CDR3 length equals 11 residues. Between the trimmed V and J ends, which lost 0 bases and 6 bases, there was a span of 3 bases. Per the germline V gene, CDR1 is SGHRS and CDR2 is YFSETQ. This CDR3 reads CASSLGQTQYF. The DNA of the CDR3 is TGCGCCAGCAGCTTGGGGCAGACCCAGTACTTC.

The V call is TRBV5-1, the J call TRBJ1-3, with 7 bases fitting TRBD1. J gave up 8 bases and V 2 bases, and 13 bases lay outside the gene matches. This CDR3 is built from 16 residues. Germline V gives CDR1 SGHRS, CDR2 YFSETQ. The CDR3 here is CASSLNRGPQGDTIYF. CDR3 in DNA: TGCGCCAGCAGCTTAAACAGGGGCCCCCAAGGGGACACCATATATTTT.

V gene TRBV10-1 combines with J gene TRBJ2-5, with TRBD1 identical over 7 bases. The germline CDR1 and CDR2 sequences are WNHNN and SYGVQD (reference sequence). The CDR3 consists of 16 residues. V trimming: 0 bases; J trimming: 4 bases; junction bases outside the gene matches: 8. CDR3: CASSESAKGARETQYF. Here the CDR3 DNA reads TGCGCCAGCAGTGAGTCAGCAAAGGGGGCAAGAGAGACCCAGTACTTC.

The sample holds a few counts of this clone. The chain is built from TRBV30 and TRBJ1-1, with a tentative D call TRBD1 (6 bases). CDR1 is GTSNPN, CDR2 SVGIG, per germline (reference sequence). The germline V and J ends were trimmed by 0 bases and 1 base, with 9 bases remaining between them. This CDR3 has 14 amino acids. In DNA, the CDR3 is TGTGCCTGGAGTGTAGGGACACAGAACACTGAAGCTTTCTTT. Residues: CAWSVGTQNTEAFF.

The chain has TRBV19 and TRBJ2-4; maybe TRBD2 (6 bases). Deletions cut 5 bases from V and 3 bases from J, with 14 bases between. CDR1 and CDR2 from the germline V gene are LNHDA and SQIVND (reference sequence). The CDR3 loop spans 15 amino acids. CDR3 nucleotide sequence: TGTGCCAGTAGTCGGGTCGGGAGTGGCAAAAACATTCAGTACTTC. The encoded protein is CASSRVGSGKNIQYF.

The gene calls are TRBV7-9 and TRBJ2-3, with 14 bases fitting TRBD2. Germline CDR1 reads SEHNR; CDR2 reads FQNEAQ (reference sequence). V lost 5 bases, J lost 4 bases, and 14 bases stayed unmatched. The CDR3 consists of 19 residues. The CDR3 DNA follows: TGTGCCAGCAGCCCGCGACTAGCGGGGGGGATGAGTGCGTCAGATACGCAGTATTTT. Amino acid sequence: CASSPRLAGGMSASDTQYF.

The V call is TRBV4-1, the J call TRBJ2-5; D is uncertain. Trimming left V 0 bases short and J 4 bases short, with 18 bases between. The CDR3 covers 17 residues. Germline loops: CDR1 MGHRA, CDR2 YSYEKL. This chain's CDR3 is CASSQDWPTQLGETQYF. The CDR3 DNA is TGCGCCAGCAGCCAAGATTGGCCCACACAACTTGGAGAGACCCAGTACTTC.